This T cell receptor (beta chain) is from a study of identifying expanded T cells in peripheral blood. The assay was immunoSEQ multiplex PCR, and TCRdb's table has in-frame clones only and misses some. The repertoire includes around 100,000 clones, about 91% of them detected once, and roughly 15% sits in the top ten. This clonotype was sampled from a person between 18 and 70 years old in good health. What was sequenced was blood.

The CDR3: CASSDRPFGETQYF. CDR3 nucleotide sequence: TGTGCCAGCAGCGACCGCCCCTTCGGGGAGACCCAGTACTTC. This chain links TRBV7-2 with TRBJ2-5; D not certain. The CDR3 contains 14 residues. Germline CDR1 is SGHTA and CDR2 is FQGNSA. V lost 5 bases and J 5 bases, leaving 15 bases between the germline ends. Full variable domain (remainder filled in from reference TRBV7-2 and TRBJ2-5): GAGVSQSPSNKVTEKGKDVELRCDPISGHTALYWYRQSLGQGLEFLIYFQGNSAPDKSGLPSDRFSAERTGGSVSTLTIQRTQQEDSAVYLCASSDRPFGETQYFGPGTRLLVL.